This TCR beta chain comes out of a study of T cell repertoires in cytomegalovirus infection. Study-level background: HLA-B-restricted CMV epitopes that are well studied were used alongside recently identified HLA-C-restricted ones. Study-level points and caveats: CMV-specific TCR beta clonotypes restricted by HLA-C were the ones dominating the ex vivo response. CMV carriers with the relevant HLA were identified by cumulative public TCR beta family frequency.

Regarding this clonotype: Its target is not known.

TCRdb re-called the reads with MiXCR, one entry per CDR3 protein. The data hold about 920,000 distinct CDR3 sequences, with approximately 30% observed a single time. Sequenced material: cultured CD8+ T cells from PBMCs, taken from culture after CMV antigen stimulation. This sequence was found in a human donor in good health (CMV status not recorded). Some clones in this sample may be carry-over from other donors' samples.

The CDR3 region is CASSLEAGGRYTGELFF. The CDR3 region has the DNA TGCGCCAGCAGCTTGGAGGCAGGGGGTCGGTATACCGGGGAGCTGTTTTTT. This chain joins TRBV5-1 and TRBJ2-2; TRBD1 matches 7 bases. Trimming removed 0 bases from V and 5 bases from J; junction bases left unmatched: 10. The CDR3 is 17 residues long. Germline lookup yields CDR1 SGHRS and CDR2 YFSETQ.